The source of this T cell receptor beta chain is a study of blood T cell repertoires in COVID-19. Study-wide background: From the United States, Italy and Spain came samples of acute and convalescent COVID-19. PBMCs, B-cell-depleted T cells, or T cells were the source of the cDNA or gDNA that made up the material.

Method: immunoSEQ multiplex PCR; TCRdb's copy keeps in-frame clones and lacks some. The table lists roughly 330,000 clones, around 88% of them singletons. Deletions cut 5 bases from V and 8 bases from J, with 19 bases between. Per the germline V gene, CDR1 is SGHVS and CDR2 is FQNEAQ. The CDR3 is made up of 15 amino acids. Input material: peripheral blood. The chain is built from TRBV7-8 and TRBJ2-1, with D possibly being TRBD2 (5 bases). The sequence derives from a woman in her fifties or sixties with acute or convalescent COVID-19. Here the CDR3 reads CASSPTSYYLDEQFF. The CDR3 DNA follows: TGTGCCAGCAGCCCCACTAGTTACTACCTTGATGAGCAGTTCTTC.